The entry that follows covers one T cell receptor beta chain sequence. Its antigen is undetermined. The primer mix had 60 Vbeta and 13 Jbeta primers. TCRdb's copy holds only in-frame clones and misses some; the assay was immunoSEQ multiplex PCR. The profile shows roughly 120,000 clones, about four fifths of them singletons. The data belong to a study of cytomegalovirus exposure and HLA in healthy donors. The study's findings and limits: Compared with the approximately 700-donor mean, an Asian-associated ancestry cluster reportedly had fewer N-insertions, according to a later analysis. The likely origin of a cluster of highly shared sequence variants was a sequencing artifact.

CDR3 length: 16 amino acids. This receptor was obtained from a female donor in good health and CMV-seropositive. The sample comprised PBMCs. This chain uses TRBV1 with TRBJ2-7; the DNA was not used to check the table's D call, TRBD2. TRBV1 corresponds to a pseudogene. The CDR3 coding sequence is TGCACCAGCAGCCAAGATAGGGGCGGGGGTCGCTACGAGCAGTACTTC. Translating it yields CTSSQDRGGGRYEQYF.